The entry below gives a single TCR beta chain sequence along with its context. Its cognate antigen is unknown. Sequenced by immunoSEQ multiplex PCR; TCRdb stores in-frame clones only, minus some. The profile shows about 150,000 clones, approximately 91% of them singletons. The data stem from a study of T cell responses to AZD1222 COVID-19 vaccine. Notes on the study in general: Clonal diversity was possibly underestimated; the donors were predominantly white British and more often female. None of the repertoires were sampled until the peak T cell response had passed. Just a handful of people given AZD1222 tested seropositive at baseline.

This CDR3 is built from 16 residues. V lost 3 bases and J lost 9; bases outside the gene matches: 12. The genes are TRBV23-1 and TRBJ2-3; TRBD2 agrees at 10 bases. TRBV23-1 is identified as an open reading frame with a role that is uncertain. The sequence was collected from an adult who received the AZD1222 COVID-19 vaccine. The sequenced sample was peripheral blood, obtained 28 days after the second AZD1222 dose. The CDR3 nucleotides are TGCGCCAGCAGTCATCTAGCGGGAGCGCCTTTTGAAACGCAGTATTTT. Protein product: CASSHLAGAPFETQYF.